Listed below are T cell receptor beta chains from one sample, sequenced in a study of breast tumors, draining lymph nodes, adjacent tissues. TCRdb reprocessed the multiplex PCR reads via MiXCR and lists one record per CDR3 protein. The sample holds around 100,000 distinct CDR3 sequences; 21% are singletons and the top ten take over 1%. The sequencing input was axillary lymph node tissue. Receptors were obtained from a female donor with breast cancer. Some clones in this sample may be carry-over from other donors' samples. Both conserved end residues are part of each CDR3. A D gene is named only where the DNA matches it firmly. Not all rows give a size; the values are once, few, many and, for expanded clones, a class.

TRBJ2-7 | . | few | TRBV18 | TGTGCCAGCTCACCACCGCTGGGGGAAGTCTACGAGCAGTACTTC | CASSPPLGEVYEQYF
TRBJ2-1 | . | few | TRBV27 | TGTGCCAGCAGTTTCCGAAGACAAAACAATGAGCAGTTCTTC | CASSFRRQNNEQFF
TRBJ1-2 | . | many | TRBV27 | TGTGCCAGCAGTTTATATGGGGGAGGAGGCTACACCTTC | CASSLYGGGGYTF
TRBJ1-2 | . | many | TRBV30 | TGTGCCTGGAGCCGAGGGGCGAGCCAAGCCTTC | CAWSRGASQAF
TRBJ2-2 | . | many | TRBV6-5 | TGTGCCAGCAGTTACGCCGGGGAGCTGTTTTTT | CASSYAGELFF
TRBJ1-2 | . | many | TRBV6-1 | TGTGCCAGCAGTGAAGACTTAAACTATGGCTACACCTTC | CASSEDLNYGYTF
TRBJ1-5 | . | many | TRBV19 | TGTGCCAGTAGTATAGTTGACACATTCATTAGCAATCAGCCCCAGCATTTT | CASSIVDTFISNQPQHF
TRBJ1-4 | TRBD1 | many | TRBV6-5 | TGTGCCAGCAGTTCGGGACAGGGAAGTGAAAAACTGTTTTTT | CASSSGQGSEKLFF
TRBJ1-2 | TRBD1 | many | TRBV5-1 | TGCGCCAGCAGCTTATCGGCAGGGGGCTATAGCTTTGGCTACACCTTC | CASSLSAGGYSFGYTF
TRBJ1-5 | . | many | TRBV19 | TGTGCCAGTAGCTCCGGGGGAAATCAGCCCCAGCATTTT | CASSSGGNQPQHF
TRBJ1-2 | . | few | TRBV28 | TGTGCCAGCAGTTTGGGTCCTTCAGGAGTCTATGGCTACACCTTC | CASSLGPSGVYGYTF
TRBJ1-4 | TRBD1 | many | TRBV20-1 | TGCAGTGCTGGGCGGACAGGGCTTCTGAAACTGTTTTTT | CSAGRTGLLKLFF
TRBJ1-3 | . | many | TRBV19 | TGTGCCAGTAGTCTGCAGGGCCAGTTGGACACCATATATTTT | CASSLQGQLDTIYF
TRBJ1-2 | TRBD1 | many | TRBV9 | TGCGCCAGCAGCGACGGGACAGGGGGATATGGCTACACCTTC | CASSDGTGGYGYTF
TRBJ2-7 | . | many | TRBV6-5 | TGTGCCAGCAGTCGGCAGGGGAGCTCCTACGAGCAGTACTTC | CASSRQGSSYEQYF
TRBJ2-1 | . | . | TRBV12-3/TRBV12-4 | TGTGCCAGCAGTTCCCTTCGGGACTCCCACAATGAGCAGTTCTTC | CASSSLRDSHNEQFF
TRBJ2-5 | . | many | TRBV5-5 | TGTGCCAGCAGCTTGCAGGGGAGGAAAGAGACCCAGTACTTC | CASSLQGRKETQYF
TRBJ2-7 | TRBD1 | many | TRBV3-1 | TGTGCCAGCAGCCAAGATGAGACAGGGGCTTCATTCTACGAGCAGTACTTC | CASSQDETGASFYEQYF
TRBJ1-6 | . | many | TRBV9 | TGTGCCAGCAGCGTAGACGTGAGGGGCTCATCACCCCTCCACTTT | CASSVDVRGSSPLHF
TRBJ2-5 | TRBD2 | many | TRBV2 | TGTGCCAGCAGTGATCTAGCGGGGGGCCTTGGGGTGGAGACCCAGTACTTC | CASSDLAGGLGVETQYF
TRBJ2-1 | . | many | TRBV2 | TGTGCCAGCAGTGAAATCTGGACACTTAACAATGAGCAGTTCTTC | CASSEIWTLNNEQFF
TRBJ2-5 | TRBD1 | many | TRBV28 | TGTGCCAGCAAGCCGGGACAGATGTACCAAGAGACCCAGTACTTC | CASKPGQMYQETQYF
TRBJ2-5 | TRBD2 | . | TRBV3-1 | TGTGCCAGCAGCCAATTACTAGCGGGGGACCAAGAGACCCAGTACTTC | CASSQLLAGDQETQYF
TRBJ2-3 | TRBD2 | many | TRBV7-9 | TGTGCCAGCAGCTCAGGTCGGATAGCGGGGACCGGGGGGAGCACAGATACGCAGTATTTT | CASSSGRIAGTGGSTDTQYF
TRBJ2-1 | TRBD2 | many | TRBV5-1 | TGCGCCAGCAGCTTGGTCCCTTTGGCGGGAGGGAAGTTCTTC | CASSLVPLAGGKFF
TRBJ2-2 | . | . | TRBV30 | TGTGCCTGGAGTGTATTGAGCGGGGAGCTGTTTTTT | CAWSVLSGELFF
TRBJ2-1 | . | many | TRBV6-1 | TGTGCCAGCAGTCCCCTAGCAGGACCCCTGGGGAATGAGCAGTTCTTC | CASSPLAGPLGNEQFF
TRBJ2-1 | . | many | TRBV5-6 | TGTGCCAGCAGCCTACGGGTTGGCGATGAGCAGTTCTTC | CASSLRVGDEQFF
TRBJ1-2 | . | many | TRBV7-8 | TGTGCCAGCAGCTTATCTCCCTTGGCTAACTATGGCTACACCTTC | CASSLSPLANYGYTF
TRBJ2-7 | TRBD2 | . | TRBV27 | TGTGCCAGCAGTTTGAGAACTAGCGGTTCGGTCCCGAGCTACGAGCAGTACTTC | CASSLRTSGSVPSYEQYF
TRBJ2-7 | TRBD1 | many | TRBV5-1 | TGCGCCAGCAGCTGGACAGGAGGAAGTCGGGAGCAGTACTTC | CASSWTGGSREQYF
TRBJ2-6 | . | . | TRBV9 | TGTGCCAGCAGCGTAGCTGGTGGAGGGTCGGGGGCCAACGTCCTGACTTTC | CASSVAGGGSGANVLTF
TRBJ1-2 | TRBD1 | few | TRBV5-4 | TGTGCCAGCGGCTCCCCGACAGGGAGGTATGGCTACACCTTC | CASGSPTGRYGYTF
TRBJ2-3 | TRBD2 | many | TRBV4-2 | TGTGCCAGCAGCCAACTAACCTCCTCACTAGCGAGAGACACAGATACGCAGTATTTT | CASSQLTSSLARDTDTQYF
TRBJ2-7 | . | . | TRBV4-1 | TGCGCCAGCAGCCAAGATAGGTCATTCTACGAGCAGTACTTC | CASSQDRSFYEQYF
TRBJ2-2 | . | many | TRBV7-9 | TGTGCCAGCAGCCATGCTGCGGGCAGGGACACCGGGGAGCTGTTTTTT | CASSHAAGRDTGELFF
TRBJ1-2 | TRBD1 | many | TRBV5-8 | TGTGCCAGCAGCCGTGCAGGGGGAACGAACTATGGCTACACCTTC | CASSRAGGTNYGYTF
TRBJ2-7 | TRBD1 | many | TRBV5-1 | TGCGCCAGCAGCTTGGGGGGGACAGGGGGGTACGAGCAGTACTTC | CASSLGGTGGYEQYF
TRBJ2-1 | TRBD1 | many | TRBV5-1 | TGCGCCAGCAGCATCGGAGGGACAGGGCTCCATGAGCAGTTCTTC | CASSIGGTGLHEQFF
TRBJ2-1 | TRBD2 | many | TRBV10-3 | TGTGCCATCAGTGAAGGACTAGCTTCTGAGCAGTTCTTC | CAISEGLASEQFF
TRBJ2-4 | TRBD2 | . | TRBV12-3/TRBV12-4 | TGTGCCAGCAGGCCCGGGGCGGGAGCGACACAAAACATTCAGTACTTC | CASRPGAGATQNIQYF
TRBJ2-1 | . | many | TRBV7-3 | TGTGCCAGCAGCTTAACCTCCCACAATGAGCAGTTCTTC | CASSLTSHNEQFF
TRBJ2-2 | . | . | TRBV6-6 | TGTGCCAGCAGTTACTCGGCCCCAGGGTCGGGGTCTAGGACCGGGGAGCTGTTTTTT | CASSYSAPGSGSRTGELFF
TRBJ1-6 | . | many | TRBV30 | TGTGCCTCTAAACAGGGCGACTCCTATAATTCACCCCTCCACTTT | CASKQGDSYNSPLHF
TRBJ1-5 | . | . | TRBV27 | TGTGCCAGCGGTCCGATATCGGGACGGAACAATCAGCCCCAGCATTTT | CASGPISGRNNQPQHF